The rows below give T cell receptor beta chains drawn from one sample of a study of blood T cell repertoires in COVID-19. Repertoires were generated with immunoSEQ multiplex PCR, while TCRdb's copy carries only in-frame clones and drops some. The repertoire holds under 450,000 clones, with 88% as singletons. Sequencing input: peripheral blood. The receptors were gathered from a woman aged 50 to 60 with COVID-19, enrolled during active disease. The CDR3 runs from the conserved cysteine through the conserved F or W. The order of the fields is D gene, V gene, J gene, clone size, CDR3 protein, CDR3 DNA. A D gene is named only where the DNA matches it firmly. Part of the rows lack a size; the others show once, few, many or a class for expanded clones.

d_call: .
v_call: TRBV9
j_call: TRBJ1-4
clone_size: .
cdr3_aa: CASSGGVRGQNEKLFF
cdr3_nt: TGTGCCAGCAGCGGAGGGGTCAGGGGTCAAAATGAAAAACTGTTTTTT

d_call: .
v_call: TRBV5-1
j_call: TRBJ1-1
clone_size: .
cdr3_aa: CASSLEMTRAGTEAFF
cdr3_nt: TGCGCCAGCAGCCTGGAGATGACGAGGGCGGGCACTGAAGCTTTCTTT

d_call: .
v_call: TRBV9
j_call: TRBJ2-3
clone_size: .
cdr3_aa: CASSLRVAEHTQYF
cdr3_nt: TGTGCCAGCAGCCTGAGGGTTGCGGAGCATACGCAGTATTTT

d_call: TRBD1
v_call: TRBV3-1/TRBV3-2
j_call: TRBJ2-7
clone_size: few
cdr3_aa: CASSHETGEQYF
cdr3_nt: TGTGCCAGCAGCCACGAGACAGGGGAACAGTACTTC

d_call: .
v_call: TRBV5-1
j_call: TRBJ1-4
clone_size: .
cdr3_aa: CASSQGQPSEKLFF
cdr3_nt: TGCGCCAGCAGCCAAGGACAGCCTAGCGAAAAACTGTTTTTT

d_call: .
v_call: TRBV5-1
j_call: TRBJ2-3
clone_size: .
cdr3_aa: CASGDNPTDTQYF
cdr3_nt: TGCGCCAGCGGGGACAACCCCACAGATACGCAGTATTTT

d_call: .
v_call: TRBV5-4
j_call: TRBJ2-2
clone_size: .
cdr3_aa: CASSLGGASTGELFF
cdr3_nt: TGTGCCAGCAGCTTGGGCGGGGCCTCCACCGGGGAGCTGTTTTTT

d_call: .
v_call: TRBV28
j_call: TRBJ2-2
clone_size: .
cdr3_aa: CASSRGTGELFF
cdr3_nt: TGTGCCAGCAGTCGGGGAACCGGGGAGCTGTTTTTT

d_call: TRBD2
v_call: TRBV7-9
j_call: TRBJ2-7
clone_size: .
cdr3_aa: CASSFKVGTSGGGFYEQYF
cdr3_nt: TGTGCCAGCAGCTTTAAGGTAGGGACTAGCGGGGGGGGATTCTACGAGCAGTACTTC

d_call: .
v_call: TRBV5-1
j_call: TRBJ1-1
clone_size: once
cdr3_aa: CASREVVRGPNTEAFF
cdr3_nt: TGCGCCAGCAGAGAGGTAGTCCGAGGCCCGAACACTGAAGCTTTCTTT

d_call: .
v_call: TRBV28
j_call: TRBJ2-4
clone_size: .
cdr3_aa: CASSYPSGENIQYF
cdr3_nt: TGTGCCAGCTCCTACCCGTCGGGGGAAAACATTCAGTACTTC

d_call: TRBD2
v_call: TRBV19
j_call: TRBJ2-3
clone_size: once
cdr3_aa: CASSIGGLAGGPGQYF
cdr3_nt: TGTGCCAGTAGTATAGGCGGACTAGCGGGGGGACCAGGGCAGTATTTT

d_call: .
v_call: TRBV9
j_call: TRBJ2-3
clone_size: .
cdr3_aa: CASSAQQGGAAGSYTSTDTQYF
cdr3_nt: TGTGCCAGCAGCGCCCAGCAAGGGGGGGCAGCGGGGAGCTACACTAGCACAGATACGCAGTATTTT

d_call: TRBD1
v_call: TRBV13
j_call: TRBJ1-1
clone_size: .
cdr3_aa: CASSGQGGIKNTEAFF
cdr3_nt: TGTGCCAGCAGCGGACAGGGAGGTATCAAGAACACTGAAGCTTTCTTT

d_call: TRBD1
v_call: TRBV5-1
j_call: TRBJ2-7
clone_size: .
cdr3_aa: CASSLGGQGYEQYF
cdr3_nt: TGCGCCAGCAGCTTGGGAGGACAGGGCTACGAGCAGTACTTC

d_call: .
v_call: TRBV24-1
j_call: TRBJ1-2
clone_size: .
cdr3_aa: CATSPGVQGPKVMGGYTF
cdr3_nt: TGTGCCACCAGTCCCGGGGTCCAGGGGCCAAAGGTGATGGGTGGCTACACCTTC

d_call: .
v_call: TRBV2
j_call: TRBJ1-2
clone_size: .
cdr3_aa: CASTVGLTGSYGYTF
cdr3_nt: TGTGCCAGCACCGTCGGGTTAACGGGGTCCTATGGCTACACCTTC

d_call: TRBD1
v_call: TRBV5-1
j_call: TRBJ1-1
clone_size: .
cdr3_aa: CASSLGDRTNTEAFF
cdr3_nt: TGCGCCAGCAGCTTGGGGGACAGAACCAACACTGAAGCTTTCTTT

d_call: TRBD1
v_call: TRBV19
j_call: TRBJ1-1
clone_size: .
cdr3_aa: CASTRDRSSPEAFF
cdr3_nt: TGTGCCAGTACCAGGGACAGGTCCTCTCCTGAAGCTTTCTTT

d_call: .
v_call: TRBV19
j_call: TRBJ2-1
clone_size: .
cdr3_aa: CASSATGTPLADEQFF
cdr3_nt: TGTGCCAGTAGTGCCACCGGGACACCTTTGGCGGATGAGCAGTTCTTC

d_call: TRBD1
v_call: TRBV6-7
j_call: TRBJ1-1
clone_size: .
cdr3_aa: CASSPGQGVEDTEAFF
cdr3_nt: TGTGCCAGCAGTCCCGGACAGGGTGTTGAGGACACTGAAGCTTTCTTT

d_call: .
v_call: TRBV2
j_call: TRBJ1-2
clone_size: .
cdr3_aa: CASSEAGIYGYTF
cdr3_nt: TGTGCCAGCAGTGAAGCGGGCATCTATGGCTACACCTTC

d_call: TRBD2
v_call: TRBV7-6
j_call: TRBJ2-1
clone_size: .
cdr3_aa: CASSLGGGPLNEQFF
cdr3_nt: TGTGCCAGCAGCTTAGGCGGGGGGCCCCTCAATGAGCAGTTCTTC

d_call: TRBD2
v_call: TRBV19
j_call: TRBJ2-1
clone_size: once
cdr3_aa: CASKNYMAGLASNEQFF
cdr3_nt: TGTGCCAGTAAAAATTATATGGCCGGACTAGCGTCGAATGAGCAGTTCTTC

d_call: .
v_call: TRBV29-1
j_call: TRBJ2-2
clone_size: .
cdr3_aa: CSATVNAGAGELFF
cdr3_nt: TGCAGCGCTACCGTAAACGCGGGTGCCGGGGAGCTGTTTTTT

d_call: .
v_call: TRBV2
j_call: TRBJ1-5
clone_size: .
cdr3_aa: CASTRGGAPPQHF
cdr3_nt: TGTGCCAGCACCCGGGGAGGGGCTCCTCCCCAGCATTTT

d_call: .
v_call: TRBV28
j_call: TRBJ1-5
clone_size: .
cdr3_aa: CASSFGGGAYSNQPQHF
cdr3_nt: TGTGCCAGCAGTTTTGGCGGAGGGGCCTATAGCAATCAGCCCCAGCATTTT

d_call: TRBD1
v_call: TRBV5-1
j_call: TRBJ2-7
clone_size: .
cdr3_aa: CASSLRQGANSPTYEQYF
cdr3_nt: TGCGCCAGCAGCCTAAGACAGGGGGCGAACTCTCCAACCTACGAGCAGTACTTC

d_call: .
v_call: TRBV2
j_call: TRBJ1-2
clone_size: .
cdr3_aa: CAREEGLGYGYTF
cdr3_nt: TGTGCCAGAGAGGAGGGGCTGGGCTATGGCTACACCTTC

d_call: TRBD1
v_call: TRBV5-6
j_call: TRBJ2-1
clone_size: .
cdr3_aa: CASSRITGGISYNEQFF
cdr3_nt: TGTGCCAGCAGCCGTATCACAGGGGGAATATCCTACAATGAGCAGTTCTTC

d_call: TRBD2
v_call: TRBV28
j_call: TRBJ2-3
clone_size: .
cdr3_aa: CASSLSLRERGGRADTQYF
cdr3_nt: TGTGCCAGCAGTTTATCCCTTAGGGAGCGGGGGGGCCGCGCAGATACGCAGTATTTT

d_call: TRBD1
v_call: TRBV6-5
j_call: TRBJ2-2
clone_size: .
cdr3_aa: CASRMDRGRTGELFF
cdr3_nt: TGTGCCAGCAGAATGGACAGGGGGCGAACCGGGGAGCTGTTTTTT

d_call: TRBD1
v_call: TRBV19
j_call: TRBJ2-7
clone_size: .
cdr3_aa: CASSIGTETYEQYF
cdr3_nt: TGTGCCAGTAGTATCGGGACAGAAACCTACGAGCAGTACTTC